This TCR beta chain was profiled in a study of response to subunit inactivated influenza vaccine. The study's findings and limits: That few new T cells are recruited by each seasonal influenza vaccination was the authors' suggestion.

V was cut by 4 bases and J by 7 bases, with 12 bases left in between. Germline loops: CDR1 SGHDT, CDR2 YYEEEE. The CDR3 runs to 12 residues. MiXCR, run by TCRdb on the RT-PCR reads, gives a single entry per CDR3 protein. The sample has about 570,000 distinct CDR3 sequences, approximately 12% seen once. In its sample, this clonotype was seen many times. The antigen is not known. This clonotype originated in a man aged 50 or older who received an inactivated influenza vaccine. The chain carries TRBV5-6 and TRBJ2-7; no reliable D call. Sequenced here: PBMCs from blood, sampled on the day of vaccination. CDR3 sequence: CASSLSPVEQYF. The CDR3 nucleotides are TGTGCCAGCAGCCTGAGTCCTGTGGAGCAGTACTTC.